This T cell receptor (beta chain) was recovered during a study of cytomegalovirus exposure and HLA in healthy donors. The germline V gene has CDR1 LNHDA and CDR2 SQIVND (reference sequence). The CDR3 is 15 residues long. V gave up 7 bases and J gave up 0 bases; unmatched junction bases: 3. The PCR made use of 60 Vbeta and 13 Jbeta primers. Generated by immunoSEQ multiplex PCR, the TCRdb table keeps only in-frame clones and is missing some. The table shows 100,000 to 140,000 clones, with approximately 73% occurring only once. V is TRBV19 and J is TRBJ2-6; 7 bases fit TRBD1. The specimen sequenced was PBMCs. The clonotype was recovered from a man younger than 45 in good health and CMV-seronegative. CDR3 region: CASTGTASGANVLTF. CDR3 sequence (DNA): TGTGCCAGTACCGGGACAGCCTCTGGGGCCAACGTCCTGACTTTC.